The 29 T cell receptor beta chains reported below all come from one sample, sequenced in a study of blood T cell repertoires in COVID-19. Sequencing used immunoSEQ multiplex PCR; TCRdb keeps in-frame clones, though not all of them. The sample carries around 190,000 clones, 88% recorded once. Sequenced material: PBMCs or T cells enriched from blood (not recorded which). The receptors here all came from a woman aged 18-29 years who had recovered from COVID-19.

The rearrangement uses TRBV2 and TRBJ1-2, with TRBD1 matching over 8 bases. Germline values: CDR1 SNHLY, CDR2 FYNNEI. The CDR3 totals 15 residues. Losses at the gene ends were 4 bases for V and 4 bases for J; bases not matched to a gene: 8. The CDR3 sequence: CASSGEGTGVYGYTF. Written as DNA, the CDR3 is TGTGCCAGCAGTGGAGAGGGGACAGGAGTCTATGGCTACACCTTC.

This clone was observed once. This chain connects TRBV6-5 to TRBJ2-7, with 7 bases lining up with TRBD2. The CDR3 is 14 residues long. V shed 8 bases, J shed 1 base, and the junction held 8 bases outside the gene matches. Germline V gives CDR1 MNHEY, CDR2 SVGAGI. CDR3 coding DNA: TGTGCCAGCCGCCTAGCGGAACTATCCTACGAGCAGTACTTC. Translated: CASRLAELSYEQYF.

The chain carries TRBV4-3 and TRBJ2-2, with a weak D call TRBD1 (6 bases). CDR3 size: 17 residues. V shed 0 bases and J shed 5 bases, with 16 bases lying between them. CDR1 and CDR2 (germline): LGHNA, YSLEER. DNA of the CDR3: TGCGCCAGCAGCCAAGATTGGGCAACAGGGCGAACCGGGGAGCTGTTTTTT. Encoded protein: CASSQDWATGRTGELFF.

The V and J genes are TRBV19 and TRBJ2-7, with 8 positions matching TRBD1. The CDR3 is 15 residues long. J gave up 4 bases and V 5 bases, and 10 bases lay outside the gene matches. Germline values: CDR1 LNHDA, CDR2 SQIVND (reference sequence). For the CDR3, the DNA is TGTGCCAGTAGTGAACGGACAGGGAATCGTTACGAGCAGTACTTC. Translating it yields CASSERTGNRYEQYF.

The V gene is TRBV6-5, the J gene TRBJ2-5; the D gene is possibly TRBD1 (6 bases). Germline V gene data show CDR1 as MNHEY and CDR2 as SVGAGI. CDR3 size: 15 residues. With 2 bases removed from V and 4 bases from J, the gap between germline ends came to 14 bases. CDR3 DNA: TGTGCCAGCAGTTACGTGGGGGCAAGGGGAGAGACCCAGTACTTC. Amino acid sequence: CASSYVGARGETQYF.

This clone has only one observation. This rearrangement joins TRBV5-1 to TRBJ2-7, with D maybe TRBD1 (5 bases). The CDR3 runs 12 residues. V lost 4 bases to trimming and J lost 4 bases, with 9 bases between them. CDR1 and CDR2 from the germline V gene are SGHRS and YFSETQ. CDR3 DNA: TGCGCCAGCAGCATGGACAATTACGAGCAGTACTTC. This codes for CASSMDNYEQYF.

V is TRBV2 and J is TRBJ2-3; the D gene is possibly TRBD2 (6 bases). Germline loops: CDR1 SNHLY, CDR2 FYNNEI. V was trimmed by 8 bases and J by 8 bases, leaving 11 bases between them. The CDR3 has 11 residues. CDR3 protein: CASRLDSTQYF. The CDR3, as DNA: TGTGCCAGCCGACTAGATAGTACGCAGTATTTT.

In the case of this clone: This sample also contains other DNA sequences that code for the same CDR3. The chain couples TRBV18 to TRBJ1-5; weak D call: TRBD1 (5 bases). The CDR3 contains 13 residues. Looked up from germline, CDR1 is KGHSH and CDR2 is LQKENI. V shed 3 bases and J shed 4 bases, with 7 bases lying between them. Here the CDR3 reads CASSPPGNQPQHF. The CDR3 nucleotides are TGTGCCAGCTCACCGCCAGGGAATCAGCCCCAGCATTTT.

CDR3 nucleotides: TGTGCCAGCAGTGAACTATTTAGCAATCAGCCCCAGCATTTT. Its protein product is CASSELFSNQPQHF. The chain has TRBV25-1 and TRBJ1-5, with D unclear. The germline gives CDR1 MGHDK, CDR2 SYGVNS. This CDR3 is 14 amino acids long. The ends were cut back, 2 bases at V and 0 bases at J, with 5 bases in the middle. Full variable domain (missing parts from reference TRBV25-1 and TRBJ1-5): EADIYQTPRYLVIGTGKKITLECSQTMGHDKMYWYQQDPGMELHLIHYSYGVNSTEKGDLSSESTVSRIRTEHFPLTLESARPSHTSQYLCASSELFSNQPQHFGDGTRLSIL.

This chain links TRBV11-3 with TRBJ2-1, with TRBD2 identical over 11 bases. Germline V gene lookup returns CDR1 SGHNT and CDR2 YENEEA. Unmatched junction bases numbered 5, after V lost 5 bases and J lost 2 bases. CDR3 length: 16 residues. In DNA, the CDR3 is TGTGCCAGCAGCCGAACTAGCGGGGGAACCTACAATGAGCAGTTCTTC. Translating gives CASSRTSGGTYNEQFF.

The chain recombines TRBV10-1 with TRBJ2-1; 8 bases agree with TRBD1. Germline assignment: CDR1 WNHNN and CDR2 SYGVQD (reference sequence). CDR3 length: 14 amino acids. Losses at the gene ends were 6 bases for V and 3 bases for J; bases not matched to a gene: 4. CDR3 coding DNA: TGCGCCAGCAGCAACAGGGGGGACTACAATGAGCAGTTCTTC. It codes for CASSNRGDYNEQFF.

This clone was detected only once. The genes are TRBV2 and TRBJ2-5; TRBD2 agrees at 11 bases. After removal of 4 bases from V and 2 bases from J, the junction contained 3 bases not matched to a gene. The CDR3 consists of 15 residues. Germline assignment: CDR1 SNHLY and CDR2 FYNNEI. The CDR3 DNA is TGTGCCAGCAGTGTTTTAGCGGGAGGGCAAGAGACCCAGTACTTC. It codes for CASSVLAGGQETQYF.

The rearrangement links TRBV27 to TRBJ2-1; D is ambiguous. The germline V gene encodes CDR1 MNHEY and CDR2 SMNVEV (reference sequence). CDR3 length equals 15 residues. V was cut by 5 bases and J by 3 bases, with 14 bases left in between. This CDR3 reads CASSPMTRLYNEQFF. The DNA for the CDR3 is TGTGCCAGCAGTCCCATGACGAGACTCTACAATGAGCAGTTCTTC.

This clone was counted between two and nine times. This rearrangement joins TRBV29-1 to TRBJ2-1; 10 bases are a match to TRBD1. The ends lost 6 bases at V and 7 bases at J; junction bases unmatched: 9. CDR1 is SQVTM and CDR2 is ANQGSEA in the germline V gene. This CDR3 contains 14 residues. The CDR3 is CSVISDRGLNEQFF. In nucleotides, the CDR3 is TGCAGCGTCATTTCCGACAGGGGGCTTAATGAGCAGTTCTTC.

The gene calls are TRBV4-3 and TRBJ2-1; D is ambiguous. The CDR3 is 11 amino acids. V was cut by 1 base and J by 12 bases, with 7 bases left in between. Per germline, CDR1 LGHNA and CDR2 YSLEER. The CDR3 DNA follows: TGCGCCAGCAGCCAAGGGGCTGTGCAGTTCTTC. Residues: CASSQGAVQFF.

The genes are TRBV7-9 and TRBJ1-1; 10 nucleotides agree with TRBD1. CDR1 is SEHNR and CDR2 is FQNEAQ in the germline V gene (reference sequence). CDR3 length equals 15 residues. Losses at the gene ends were 7 bases for V and 5 bases for J; bases not matched to a gene: 10. CDR3 sequence reads: CASKSTGTGETEAFF. Written as DNA, the CDR3 is TGTGCCAGCAAATCAACCGGGACAGGGGAGACTGAAGCTTTCTTT.

The gene calls are TRBV5-1 and TRBJ1-1; no clear D gene. Per germline, CDR1 SGHRS and CDR2 YFSETQ. V lost 4 bases, J lost 0 bases, and 7 bases lay in between. The CDR3 runs 13 residues. The chain's CDR3 is CASSHEMNTEAFF. The DNA of the CDR3 is TGCGCCAGCAGCCATGAGATGAACACTGAAGCTTTCTTT.

The chain couples TRBV10-2 to TRBJ1-2, with 9 bases identical to TRBD1. The CDR3 runs 17 residues. Unmatched junction bases numbered 13, after V lost 3 bases and J lost 5 bases. CDR1 and CDR2 from the germline V gene are WSHSY and SAAADI. CDR3 bases: TGCGCCAGCAGTGACGGACGAGGGACAGGGTCCCGTTATGGCTACACCTTC. This sequence encodes CASSDGRGTGSRYGYTF.

This clone has just one count. V and J are TRBV6-5 and TRBJ1-1; D gene unclear. The CDR3 is made up of 15 amino acids. The germline gives CDR1 MNHEY, CDR2 SVGAGI. The V and J ends lost 2 bases and 0 bases respectively, with 10 bases between them. CDR3 sequence: CASSYDAHLNTEAFF. CDR3 nucleotide sequence: TGTGCCAGCAGTTACGATGCGCACCTGAACACTGAAGCTTTCTTT.

CDR3: CASRAGTSGFYEQYF. The CDR3 DNA reads as TGTGCCAGCAGGGCTGGGACTAGCGGTTTCTACGAGCAGTACTTC. V usage is TRBV6-6 and J usage is TRBJ2-7, with 11 bases matching TRBD2. The CDR3 is made up of 15 amino acids. V shed 6 bases and J 3 bases; nucleotides not matched to a gene: 7. Germline V gene lookup returns CDR1 MNHNY and CDR2 SVGAGI (reference sequence).

The chain uses TRBV5-4 and TRBJ2-3; 7 bases are shared with TRBD2. Germline lookup yields CDR1 SGHNT and CDR2 YYREEE (reference sequence). With 0 bases clipped from V and 4 bases from J, the junction kept 5 bases outside the gene matches. There are 15 residues in the CDR3. The CDR3 region has the DNA TGTGCCAGCAGCTTGGATGGGGGGGGTGCAGATACGCAGTATTTT. Amino acid sequence: CASSLDGGGADTQYF.

A note on this clone: One end of the junction is discordant with germline, which a read error may explain. The V and J genes are TRBV28 and TRBJ1-1, with a possible D match to TRBD1 (5 bases). The CDR3 runs 14 residues. Germline-derived CDR1 and CDR2 are MDHEN and SYDVKM. The CDR3 coding sequence is TGTGCCAGCAGTTTTCGCAGGGTGAATACTGAAGCTTTCTTT. Translating gives CASSFRRVNTEAFF. Combining the CDR3 with reference TRBV28 and TRBJ1-1 gives the whole variable domain DVKVTQSSRYLVKRTGEKVFLECVQDMDHENMFWYRQDPGLGLRLIYFSYDVKMKEKGDIPEGYSVSREKKERFSLILESASTNQTSMYLCASSFRRVNTEAFFGQGTRLTVV.

V is TRBV12-3 or TRBV12-4 and J is TRBJ1-2; 7 positions agree with TRBD1. The CDR3 has 12 amino acids. The ends lost 6 bases at V and 8 bases at J; junction bases unmatched: 6. This CDR3 reads CASSQRGHGYTF. CDR3 bases: TGTGCCAGCAGCCAAAGGGGGCACGGCTACACCTTC.

The V call is TRBV5-5, the J call TRBJ2-1; the D gene is possibly TRBD2 (6 bases). The CDR3 covers 15 residues. V gave up 0 bases and J gave up 4 bases, with 11 bases separating them. CDR1 and CDR2 (germline): SGHKS, YYEKEE (reference sequence). Here the CDR3 DNA reads TGTGCCAGCAGCTTGGCGGGAGCTGGGTACAATGAGCAGTTCTTC. Translating it yields CASSLAGAGYNEQFF.

The chain carries TRBV24-1 and TRBJ1-2, with D maybe TRBD1 (5 bases). Trimming shortened V by 6 bases and J by 3 bases, and 10 bases separated the two germline ends. This CDR3 contains 13 residues. Germline V gene sequence: CDR1 KGHDR, CDR2 SFDVKD. The CDR3 sequence is CATSRGTDYGYTF. CDR3 nucleotides: TGTGCCACCAGTCGCGGGACCGACTATGGCTACACCTTC.

The chain couples TRBV7-2 to TRBJ2-2; TRBD2 aligns across 12 bases. V lost 4 bases, J lost 5 bases, and 5 bases stayed unmatched. The CDR3 runs to 16 residues. Germline V lookup: CDR1 SGHTA, CDR2 FQGNSA. The CDR3 DNA reads TGTGCCAGCAGCTGGACTAGCGGGACTGGTACCGGGGAGCTGTTTTTT. This translates into CASSWTSGTGTGELFF.

This chain joins TRBV12-5 and TRBJ2-5; tentatively, D is TRBD2 (7 bases). V was trimmed by 6 bases and J by 5 bases, leaving 19 bases between them. The CDR3 has 15 residues. The germline V gene encodes CDR1 LGHNT and CDR2 FRNRAP. The CDR3 is CASGPGGGGVETQYF. In nucleotides, the CDR3 is TGTGCTAGTGGCCCCGGAGGAGGGGGGGTGGAGACCCAGTACTTC. Combining the CDR3 with reference TRBV12-5 and TRBJ2-5 gives the whole variable domain DARVTQTPRHKVTEMGQEVTMRCQPILGHNTVFWYRQTMMQGLELLAYFRNRAPLDDSGMPKDRFSAEMPDATLATLKIQPSEPRDSAVYFCASGPGGGGVETQYFGPGTRLLVL.

J is TRBJ1-2 and V is TRBV4-3; TRBD1 aligns across 8 bases. V trimming: 5 bases; J trimming: 4 bases; junction bases outside the gene matches: 6. Germline assignment: CDR1 LGHNA and CDR2 YSLEER. CDR3 length: 14 amino acids. The CDR3 here is CASSSPGQAYGYTF. The CDR3 coding sequence is TGCGCCAGCAGCTCCCCGGGACAGGCCTATGGCTACACCTTC.

This chain uses TRBV10-1 with TRBJ1-1, with a weak D call TRBD1 (5 bases). Germline CDR1 reads WNHNN; CDR2 reads SYGVQD (reference sequence). CDR3 size: 15 residues. V was shortened by 5 bases and J by 1 base, with 14 bases between the two germline ends. This CDR3 reads CASSISGVPNTEAFF. CDR3 sequence (DNA): TGCGCCAGCAGTATCTCGGGGGTCCCGAACACTGAAGCTTTCTTT.